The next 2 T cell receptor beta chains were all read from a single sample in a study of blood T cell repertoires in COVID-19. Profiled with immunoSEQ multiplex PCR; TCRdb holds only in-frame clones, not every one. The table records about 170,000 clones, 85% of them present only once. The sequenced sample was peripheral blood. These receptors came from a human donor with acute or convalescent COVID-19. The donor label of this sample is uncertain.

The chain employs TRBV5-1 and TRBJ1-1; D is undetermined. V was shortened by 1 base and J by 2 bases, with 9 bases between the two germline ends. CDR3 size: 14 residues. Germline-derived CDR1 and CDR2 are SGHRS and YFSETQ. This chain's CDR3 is CASSLTTANTEAFF. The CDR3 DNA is TGCGCCAGCAGCTTGACCACAGCAAACACTGAAGCTTTCTTT. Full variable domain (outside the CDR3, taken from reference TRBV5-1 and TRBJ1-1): KAGVTQTPRYLIKTRGQQVTLSCSPISGHRSVSWYQQTPGQGLQFLFEYFSETQRNKGNFPGRFSGRQFSNSRSEMNVSTLELGDSALYLCASSLTTANTEAFFGQGTRLTVV.

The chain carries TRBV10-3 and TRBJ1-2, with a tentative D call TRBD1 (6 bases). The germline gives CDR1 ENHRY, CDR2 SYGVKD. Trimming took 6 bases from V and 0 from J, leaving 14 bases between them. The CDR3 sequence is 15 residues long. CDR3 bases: TGTGCCATCAGAAAAGAAACAGGGACTAACTATGGCTACACCTTC. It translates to CAIRKETGTNYGYTF.